This T cell receptor (beta chain) originates from a study of response to subunit inactivated influenza vaccine. TCRdb processed the RT-PCR reads anew with MiXCR; each CDR3 protein has one entry. The sample has a few hundred thousand distinct CDR3 sequences, 12% seen once; the top ten hold 7.8%. Trimming cost V 2 bases and J 1 base, with 15 bases left between them. CDR1 and CDR2 (germline): MDHEN, SYDVKM. This CDR3 has 17 amino acids. This clonotype was seen a handful of times. The antigen remains unidentified. Findings of the study overall: New T cells are recruited in small numbers by each seasonal influenza vaccination, according to the authors' suggestion.

The sequencing used non-naive T cells sorted from PBMCs, collected 14 days before vaccination. V usage is TRBV28 and J usage is TRBJ2-1; TRBD2 is a possible D gene (5 bases). The source of this sequence is a man between 50 and 59 years old who received an inactivated influenza vaccine. The CDR3 sequence: CASSLPSRTPSYNEQFF. For the CDR3, the DNA is TGTGCCAGCAGTTTACCCTCGCGGACTCCTTCCTACAATGAGCAGTTCTTC.